This passage covers 30 T cell receptor beta chains from one sample sequenced in a study of beta chain features in type 1 diabetes. Sequencing targeted expressed TCRB transcripts, as all isolated RNA had been reverse transcribed. Sequencing used immunoSEQ multiplex PCR; TCRdb keeps in-frame clones, though not all of them. This sample has about 260,000 clones; roughly a quarter occur once, and the top ten carry roughly 0.011%. Which antigens these TCRs recognize remains unknown. Notes on the study in general: TCRB CDR3s were moderately but significantly shorter in Type 1 diabetes patients in all four CD4+ subsets.

The specimen sequenced was naive CD4+ T cells from blood. The source is a woman aged 25 to 39 with type 1 diabetes.

J is TRBJ2-5 and V is TRBV9; possible D gene TRBD1, 5 bases. Trimming removed 0 bases at V and 1 base at J, with 16 bases between. The CDR3 runs to 17 residues. CDR1 is SGDLS and CDR2 is YYNGEE in the germline V gene. The CDR3 sequence: CASSVGVLSGFQETQYF. Written as DNA, the CDR3 is TGTGCCAGCAGCGTAGGGGTCCTGTCAGGGTTCCAAGAGACCCAGTACTTC.

This clone has a handful of counts. J is TRBJ2-7 and V is TRBV2; 7 nucleotides line up with TRBD1. The CDR3 is 13 residues long. Germline CDR1 and CDR2: SNHLY and FYNNEI. V lost 7 bases, J lost 4 bases, and 7 bases stayed unmatched. In DNA form, the CDR3 reads TGTGCCAGCATAATCGACAGGGATTACGAGCAGTACTTC. This encodes CASIIDRDYEQYF.

The chain recombines TRBV6-1 with TRBJ2-5; tentative D call: TRBD1 (7 bases). The CDR3 spans 13 residues. Looked up from germline, CDR1 is MNHNS and CDR2 is SASEGT. Between the trimmed V and J ends, which lost 8 bases and 5 bases, there was a span of 15 bases. The chain's CDR3 is CASVVRGEETQYF. In DNA form, the CDR3 reads TGTGCCAGCGTAGTCAGGGGGGAGGAGACCCAGTACTTC.

The V and J genes are TRBV6-5 and TRBJ2-2; 8 nucleotides line up with TRBD2. This CDR3 contains 16 residues. V dropped 4 bases and J dropped 5; count of bases not matched to a gene: 9. Germline V gene data show CDR1 as MNHEY and CDR2 as SVGAGI. This CDR3 reads CASSFQAGVGTGELFF. In DNA, the CDR3 is TGTGCCAGCAGTTTCCAAGCGGGAGTAGGGACCGGGGAGCTGTTTTTT.

J is TRBJ2-7 and V is TRBV6-5; D is unresolved. The CDR3 is made up of 14 amino acids. The V and J ends lost 0 bases and 5 bases respectively, with 11 bases between them. Germline V gene sequence: CDR1 MNHEY, CDR2 SVGAGI. The CDR3, as DNA: TGTGCCAGCAGTTACTCTAGGCCCCGGGACGAGCAGTACTTC. Translation: CASSYSRPRDEQYF.

The rearrangement links TRBV27 to TRBJ2-6; 10 bases fit TRBD1. Per the germline V gene, CDR1 is MNHEY and CDR2 is SMNVEV (reference sequence). V trimming: 7 bases; J trimming: 0 bases; junction bases outside the gene matches: 12. The CDR3 length is 19 residues. The CDR3 loop reads CASTQTGTGVLSGANVLTF. In DNA form, the CDR3 reads TGTGCCAGCACCCAAACCGGGACAGGGGTCCTCTCTGGGGCCAACGTCCTGACTTTC.

The V call is TRBV5-1, the J call TRBJ2-1; 8 positions agree with TRBD1. Trimming removed 0 bases from V and 4 bases from J; junction bases left unmatched: 6. In germline, CDR1 is SGHRS, CDR2 YFSETQ. The CDR3 runs 16 residues. CDR3 region: CASSLGRQGIYNEQFF. CDR3 in DNA: TGCGCCAGCAGCTTGGGGCGACAGGGGATTTACAATGAGCAGTTCTTC.

The chain is built from TRBV7-9 and TRBJ2-2; 11 positions match TRBD2. V dropped 5 bases and J dropped 5; count of bases not matched to a gene: 4. The length of the CDR3 is 15 residues. Germline loops: CDR1 SEHNR, CDR2 FQNEAQ (reference sequence). CDR3 protein: CASSPASGGTGELFF. The CDR3 nucleotides read TGTGCCAGCAGCCCTGCTAGCGGGGGGACCGGGGAGCTGTTTTTT.

To note about this clone: At one boundary the junction diverges from the germline segment, which might be a read error. The chain combines TRBV5-1 with TRBJ2-1; TRBD2 matches 9 bases. The CDR3 is 15 amino acids. Germline assignment: CDR1 SGHRS and CDR2 YFSETQ. The chain's CDR3 is CASSFGGRAYHEQFF. In nucleotides, the CDR3 is TGCGCCAGCAGCTTCGGCGGGAGGGCCTACCATGAGCAGTTCTTC.

The rearrangement joins TRBV13 to TRBJ2-7; D possibly corresponds to TRBD2 (5 bases). There are 14 residues in the CDR3. Germline V gives CDR1 PRHDT, CDR2 FYEKMQ (reference sequence). The V end was cut by 5 bases, the J end by 7 bases, with 18 bases between. The CDR3 DNA is TGTGCCAGCAGCACCAGGACCCGGTCGGGGGAGCAGTACTTC. This sequence encodes CASSTRTRSGEQYF. Complete variable domain (other parts from reference TRBV13 and TRBJ2-7): AAGVIQSPRHLIKEKRETATLKCYPIPRHDTVYWYQQGPGQDPQFLISFYEKMQSDKGSIPDRFSAQQFSDYHSELNMSSLELGDSALYFCASSTRTRSGEQYFGPGTRLTVT.

This clone showed up just a few times. The J gene is TRBJ2-6, the V gene TRBV30; D perhaps matches TRBD2 (5 bases). V shed 0 bases and J shed 0 bases, with 6 bases lying between them. Germline V gene sequence: CDR1 GTSNPN, CDR2 SVGIG (reference sequence). This CDR3 contains 15 residues. The CDR3 DNA follows: TGTGCCTGGAGTGTAGGGAGCTCTGGGGCCAACGTCCTGACTTTC. Its protein product is CAWSVGSSGANVLTF.

The chain uses TRBV18 and TRBJ1-1; a possible D gene is TRBD1 (5 bases). V was shortened by 3 bases and J by 4 bases, with 15 bases between the two germline ends. The CDR3 contains 15 residues. Per the germline V gene, CDR1 is KGHSH and CDR2 is LQKENI. The CDR3 loop is CASSPPGTGSTEAFF. Here the CDR3 DNA reads TGTGCCAGCTCACCTCCGGGTACAGGATCCACTGAAGCTTTCTTT. Based on the CDR3 plus reference TRBV18 and TRBJ1-1, the full variable domain is NAGVMQNPRHLVRRRGQEARLRCSPMKGHSHVYWYRQLPEEGLKFMVYLQKENIIDESGMPKERFSAEFPKEGPSILRIQQVVRGDSAAYFCASSPPGTGSTEAFFGQGTRLTVV.

The rearrangement links TRBV4-2 to TRBJ1-1; 7 bases align to TRBD1. With V trimmed by 3 bases and J by 3 bases, 7 bases remained unmatched. CDR3 size: 15 residues. CDR1 and CDR2 from the germline V gene are LGHNA and YNFKEQ. The CDR3: CASSHPDRADTEAFF. In nucleotides, the CDR3 is TGTGCCAGCAGCCATCCTGACAGGGCGGACACTGAAGCTTTCTTT.

This clone appeared a few times. At one end, the junction sequence differs from germline, possibly due to a read error. The chain joins TRBV9 to TRBJ2-1; 7 bases are a match to TRBD2. The CDR3 is 14 residues long. CDR1 and CDR2 (germline): SGDLS, YYNGEE. CDR3 sequence reads: CASSIQGTNNGQFF. CDR3 sequence (DNA): TGTGCCAGCAGCATACAAGGGACTAACAATGGGCAGTTCTTC.

The chain carries TRBV5-1 and TRBJ2-7; perhaps TRBD1 as D (6 bases). CDR1 and CDR2 (germline): SGHRS, YFSETQ. The germline V and J ends were trimmed by 4 bases and 0 bases, with 11 bases remaining between them. CDR3 length: 14 residues. The CDR3 sequence is CASSNHRDSYEQYF. CDR3 nucleotide sequence: TGCGCCAGCAGCAACCACAGGGACTCCTACGAGCAGTACTTC.

The table lists this clone with a few counts. V gene TRBV5-1 combines with J gene TRBJ2-1; 8 positions agree with TRBD2. The CDR3 spans 16 residues. V lost 4 bases and J lost 0; bases outside the gene matches: 6. Germline CDR1 and CDR2: SGHRS and YFSETQ. The CDR3 region is CASSPTSGSSYNEQFF. The CDR3 DNA sequence: TGCGCCAGCAGCCCAACTAGCGGCAGCTCCTACAATGAGCAGTTCTTC.

The chain couples TRBV29-1 to TRBJ1-2, with a possible D match to TRBD1 (5 bases). Trimming cost V 5 bases and J 7 bases, with 17 bases left between them. The germline V gene has CDR1 SQVTM and CDR2 ANQGSEA. This CDR3 has 13 residues. This chain's CDR3 is CSVPGWQVSGYTF. The CDR3 DNA reads TGCAGCGTTCCAGGGTGGCAGGTCTCTGGCTACACCTTC. The variable domain in full, completed from reference TRBV29-1 and TRBJ1-2, reads SAVISQKPSRDICQRGTSLTIQCQVDSQVTMMFWYRQQPGQSLTLIATANQGSEATYESGFVIDKFPISRPNLTFSTLTVSNMSPEDSSIYLCSVPGWQVSGYTFGSGTRLTVV.

The genes are TRBV19 and TRBJ1-1, with TRBD1 matching over 8 bases. V trimming: 5 bases; J trimming: 2 bases; junction bases outside the gene matches: 1. This CDR3 has 13 residues. Germline lookup yields CDR1 LNHDA and CDR2 SQIVND (reference sequence). The CDR3 nucleotides read TGTGCCAGTAGTGGACAGGGTAACACTGAAGCTTTCTTT. Translated: CASSGQGNTEAFF.

The rearrangement joins TRBV9 to TRBJ2-2, with 10 bases that match TRBD1. The CDR3 consists of 16 residues. The germline gives CDR1 SGDLS, CDR2 YYNGEE. The junction had 10 bases not matched to a gene; V was cut back by 4 bases and J by 7 bases. The CDR3 region has the DNA TGTGCCAGCAGCCCGGGACAGGGGTTAGGCGGCGGGGAGCTGTTTTTT. Protein product: CASSPGQGLGGGELFF.

This sequence joins TRBV9 and TRBJ2-5; 9 bases are shared with TRBD1. Germline V gene data show CDR1 as SGDLS and CDR2 as YYNGEE. Germline trimming cut 0 bases from V and 3 bases from J; bases unmatched to any gene: 6. This CDR3 is 16 amino acids long. The CDR3 spells CASSVGPDRGEETQYF. Written as DNA, the CDR3 is TGTGCCAGCAGCGTAGGCCCGGACAGGGGCGAAGAGACCCAGTACTTC.

This clone was seen a few times. V gene TRBV9 combines with J gene TRBJ2-1; a weak D match, TRBD1 (5 bases). Trimming cost V 0 bases and J 12 bases, with 10 bases left between them. Germline CDR1 is SGDLS and CDR2 is YYNGEE. The CDR3 is 12 amino acids. CDR3 sequence reads: CASSVEGMAQFF. Written as DNA, the CDR3 is TGTGCCAGCAGCGTAGAGGGGATGGCGCAGTTCTTC.

This clone was observed a handful of times. This rearrangement joins TRBV29-1 to TRBJ2-7; a possible D gene is TRBD2 (5 bases). CDR3 length equals 13 residues. The V and J ends lost 4 bases and 6 bases respectively, with 16 bases between them. Germline V lookup: CDR1 SQVTM, CDR2 ANQGSEA. The CDR3 loop is CSVGNLARLEQYF. For the CDR3, the DNA is TGCAGCGTTGGGAACCTAGCCCGCCTCGAGCAGTACTTC.

The chain carries TRBV29-1 and TRBJ1-1, with unresolved D. With 7 bases removed from V and 0 bases from J, the gap between germline ends came to 15 bases. The CDR3 extends over 14 amino acids. Looked up from germline, CDR1 is SQVTM and CDR2 is ANQGSEA. The CDR3 sequence is CSAVDGVMNTEAFF. CDR3 coding DNA: TGCAGCGCCGTCGACGGGGTGATGAACACTGAAGCTTTCTTT.

J is TRBJ2-1 and V is TRBV5-1, with TRBD2 matching over 12 bases. Germline-derived CDR1 and CDR2 are SGHRS and YFSETQ. The CDR3 spans 16 residues. Unmatched junction bases numbered 13, after V lost 7 bases and J lost 8 bases. CDR3 protein: CASGALRTSGNHEQFF. The CDR3 nucleotides are TGCGCCAGCGGGGCGCTTAGGACTAGCGGGAACCATGAGCAGTTCTTC.

This clone was counted only a few times. The chain uses TRBV6-1 and TRBJ1-2; D gene uncertain. CDR3 size: 14 residues. The V gene lost 4 bases and the J gene lost 4 bases, with 13 bases spanning the gap. Germline CDR1 is MNHNS and CDR2 is SASEGT. CDR3 loop: CASSAYDGVYGYTF. The CDR3 bases are TGTGCCAGCAGTGCCTACGACGGGGTCTATGGCTACACCTTC.

The rearrangement uses TRBV5-1 and TRBJ2-1; 14 bases align to TRBD2. The CDR3 has 17 amino acids. V shed 1 base, J shed 7 bases, and the junction held 7 bases outside the gene matches. Germline V gene sequence: CDR1 SGHRS, CDR2 YFSETQ. The CDR3 bases are TGCGCCAGCAGCTTGAGTGGGACTAGCGGGAGAGAGAATGAGCAGTTCTTC. It translates to CASSLSGTSGRENEQFF.

The table lists this clone with a few counts. The chain joins TRBV5-4 to TRBJ2-7, with D possibly matching TRBD2 (6 bases). Trimming shortened V by 4 bases and J by 4 bases, and 12 bases separated the two germline ends. The CDR3 is 13 residues long. The V gene's germline CDR1 is SGHNT and CDR2 YYREEE (reference sequence). The DNA of the CDR3 is TGTGCCAGCAGCCCCGGGAGTGAGTACGAGCAGTACTTC. Translated, it gives CASSPGSEYEQYF.

The chain is built from TRBV7-2 and TRBJ2-5, with D possibly TRBD1 on 5 matching bases. The CDR3 has 13 amino acids. The ends were cut back, 2 bases at V and 5 bases at J, with 9 bases in the middle. Germline loops: CDR1 SGHTA, CDR2 FQGNSA. In DNA, the CDR3 is TGTGCCAGCAGCTTATCAGGGATGGAGACCCAGTACTTC. Its protein is CASSLSGMETQYF.

V is TRBV28 and J is TRBJ2-1; 14 positions match TRBD2. Trimming removed 4 bases from V and 0 bases from J; junction bases left unmatched: 5. The CDR3 is 18 residues long. Germline V gene sequence: CDR1 MDHEN, CDR2 SYDVKM. CDR3 sequence (DNA): TGTGCCAGCAGTTCCCCGGGACTAGCGGGAGTCTCCTACAATGAGCAGTTCTTC. Its protein product is CASSSPGLAGVSYNEQFF.

This chain joins TRBV7-9 and TRBJ2-5; D remains unclear. Per germline, CDR1 SEHNR and CDR2 FQNEAQ (reference sequence). The CDR3 runs to 14 residues. The V gene lost 1 base and the J gene lost 8 bases, with 14 bases spanning the gap. The CDR3 region has the DNA TGTGCCAGCAGCTTAGTGGGCCAGATATTTACCCAGTACTTC. The encoded protein is CASSLVGQIFTQYF.